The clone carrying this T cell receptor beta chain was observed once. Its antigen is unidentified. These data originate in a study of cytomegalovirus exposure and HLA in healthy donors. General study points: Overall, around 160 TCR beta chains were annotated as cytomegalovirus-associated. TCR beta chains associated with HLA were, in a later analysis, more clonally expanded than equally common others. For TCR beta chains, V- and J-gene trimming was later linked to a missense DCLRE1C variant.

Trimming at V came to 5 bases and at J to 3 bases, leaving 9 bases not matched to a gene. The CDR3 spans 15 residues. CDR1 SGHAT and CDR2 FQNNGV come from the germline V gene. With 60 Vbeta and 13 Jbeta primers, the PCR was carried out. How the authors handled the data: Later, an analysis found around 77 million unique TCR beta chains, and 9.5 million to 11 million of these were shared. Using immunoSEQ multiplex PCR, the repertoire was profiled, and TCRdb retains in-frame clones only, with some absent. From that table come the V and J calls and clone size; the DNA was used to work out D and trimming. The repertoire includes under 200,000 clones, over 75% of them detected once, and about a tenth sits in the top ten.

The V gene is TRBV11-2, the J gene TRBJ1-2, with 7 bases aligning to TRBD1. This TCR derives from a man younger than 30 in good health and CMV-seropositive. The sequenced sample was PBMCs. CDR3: CASSPDPTGHYGYTF. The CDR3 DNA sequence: TGTGCCAGCAGCCCGGACCCGACAGGGCACTATGGCTACACCTTC. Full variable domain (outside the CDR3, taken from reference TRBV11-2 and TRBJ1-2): EAGVAQSPRYKIIEKRQSVAFWCNPISGHATLYWYQQILGQGPKLLIQFQNNGVVDDSQLPKDRFSAERLKGVDSTLKIQPAKLEDSAVYLCASSPDPTGHYGYTFGSGTRLTVV.